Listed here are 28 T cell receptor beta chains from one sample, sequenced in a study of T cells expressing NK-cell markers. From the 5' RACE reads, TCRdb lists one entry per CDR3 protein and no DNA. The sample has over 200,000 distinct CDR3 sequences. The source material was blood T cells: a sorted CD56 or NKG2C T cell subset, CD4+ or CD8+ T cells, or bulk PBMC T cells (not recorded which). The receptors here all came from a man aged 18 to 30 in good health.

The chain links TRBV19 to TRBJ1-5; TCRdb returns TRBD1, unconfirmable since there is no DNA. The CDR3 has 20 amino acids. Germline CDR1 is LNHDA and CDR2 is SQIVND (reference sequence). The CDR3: CASTLFLFGQPWAWNQPQHF.

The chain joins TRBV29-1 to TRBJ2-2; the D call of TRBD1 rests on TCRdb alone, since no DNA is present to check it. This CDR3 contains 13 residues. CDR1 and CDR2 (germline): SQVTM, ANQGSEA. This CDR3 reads CSAERGNTGELFF.

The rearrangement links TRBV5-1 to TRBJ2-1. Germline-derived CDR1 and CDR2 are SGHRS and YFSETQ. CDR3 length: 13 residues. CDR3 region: CASSSARGTEQFF.

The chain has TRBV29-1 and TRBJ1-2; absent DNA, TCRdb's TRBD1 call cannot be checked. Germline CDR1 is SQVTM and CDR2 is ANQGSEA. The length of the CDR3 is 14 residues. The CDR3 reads CSVGQGAVGYGYTF.

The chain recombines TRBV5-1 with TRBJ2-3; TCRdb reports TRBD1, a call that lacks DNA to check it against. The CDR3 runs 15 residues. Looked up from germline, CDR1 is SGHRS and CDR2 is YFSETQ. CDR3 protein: CASSWEGRNPDTQYF.

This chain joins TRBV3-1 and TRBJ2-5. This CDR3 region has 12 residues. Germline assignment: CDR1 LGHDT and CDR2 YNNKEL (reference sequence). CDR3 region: CASSQWKETQYF.

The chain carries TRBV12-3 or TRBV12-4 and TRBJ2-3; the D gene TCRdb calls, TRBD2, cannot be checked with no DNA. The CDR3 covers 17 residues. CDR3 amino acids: CASSDNLSGRAGDTQYF.

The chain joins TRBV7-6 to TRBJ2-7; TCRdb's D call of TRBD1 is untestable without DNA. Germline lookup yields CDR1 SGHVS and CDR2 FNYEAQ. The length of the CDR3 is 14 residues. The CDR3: CASSPNRRGPEQYF.

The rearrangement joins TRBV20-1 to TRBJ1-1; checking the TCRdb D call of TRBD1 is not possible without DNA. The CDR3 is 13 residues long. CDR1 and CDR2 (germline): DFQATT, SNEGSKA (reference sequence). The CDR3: CSATDIADTEAFF.

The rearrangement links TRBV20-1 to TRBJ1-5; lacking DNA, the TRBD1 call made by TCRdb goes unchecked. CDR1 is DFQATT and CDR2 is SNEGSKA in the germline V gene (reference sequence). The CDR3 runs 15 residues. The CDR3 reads CSATIPGRYNQPQHF.

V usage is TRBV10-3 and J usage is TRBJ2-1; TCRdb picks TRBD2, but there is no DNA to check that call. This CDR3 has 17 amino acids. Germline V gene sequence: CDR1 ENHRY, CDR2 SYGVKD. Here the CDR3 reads CATARDAGTLLSNEQFF.

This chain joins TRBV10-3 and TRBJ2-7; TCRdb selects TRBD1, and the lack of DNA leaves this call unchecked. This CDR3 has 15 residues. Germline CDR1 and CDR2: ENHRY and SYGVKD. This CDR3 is CAITDGQGARGEQYF.

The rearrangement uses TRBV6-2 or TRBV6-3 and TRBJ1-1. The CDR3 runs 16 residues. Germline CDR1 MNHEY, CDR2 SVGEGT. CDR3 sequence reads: CASSYLLQWTNTEAFF.

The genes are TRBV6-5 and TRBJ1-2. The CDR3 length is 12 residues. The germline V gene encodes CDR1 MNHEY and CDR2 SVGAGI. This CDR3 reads CASSRLRDGYTF.

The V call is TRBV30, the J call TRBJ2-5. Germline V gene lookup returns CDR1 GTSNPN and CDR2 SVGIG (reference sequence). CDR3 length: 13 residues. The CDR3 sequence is CAWSVSSHETQYF.

CDR3 amino acids: CSASPRQHAPGETQYF. The genes are TRBV20-1 and TRBJ2-5; TCRdb indicates TRBD1, and absent DNA this call remains unverified. CDR1 is DFQATT, CDR2 SNEGSKA, per germline (reference sequence). The CDR3 extends over 16 amino acids.

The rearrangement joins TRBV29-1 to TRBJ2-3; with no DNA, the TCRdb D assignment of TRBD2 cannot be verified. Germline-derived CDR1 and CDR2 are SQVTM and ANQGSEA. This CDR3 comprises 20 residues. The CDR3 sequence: CSVEKFRDVLAGGRPDTQYF.

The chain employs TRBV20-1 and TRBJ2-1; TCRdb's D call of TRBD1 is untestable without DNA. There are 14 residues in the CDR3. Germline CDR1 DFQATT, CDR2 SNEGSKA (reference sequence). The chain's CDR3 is CSARSGTGDNEQFF.

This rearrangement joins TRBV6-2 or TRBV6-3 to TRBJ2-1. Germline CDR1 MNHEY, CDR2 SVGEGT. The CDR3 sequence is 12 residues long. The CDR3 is CASSYRVSQLFF.

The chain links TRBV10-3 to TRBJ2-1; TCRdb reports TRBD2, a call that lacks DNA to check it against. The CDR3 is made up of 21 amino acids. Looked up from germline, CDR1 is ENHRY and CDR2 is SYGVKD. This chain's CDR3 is CAISESKKTSGRGSSYNEQFF.

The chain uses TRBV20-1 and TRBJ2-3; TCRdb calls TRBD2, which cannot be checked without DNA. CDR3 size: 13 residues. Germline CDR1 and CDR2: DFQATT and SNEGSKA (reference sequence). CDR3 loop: CSARRGLTDTQYF.

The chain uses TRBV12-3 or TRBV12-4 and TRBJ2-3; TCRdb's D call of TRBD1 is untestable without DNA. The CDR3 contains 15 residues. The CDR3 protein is CASIQTGPSTDTQYF.

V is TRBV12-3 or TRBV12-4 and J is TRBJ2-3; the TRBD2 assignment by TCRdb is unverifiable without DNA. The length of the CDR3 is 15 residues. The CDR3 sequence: CASSILAGPADTQYF.

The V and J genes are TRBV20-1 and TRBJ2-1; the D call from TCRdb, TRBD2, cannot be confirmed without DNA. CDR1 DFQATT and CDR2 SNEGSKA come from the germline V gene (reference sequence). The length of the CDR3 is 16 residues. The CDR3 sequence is CSARPLAGGPLIEQFF.

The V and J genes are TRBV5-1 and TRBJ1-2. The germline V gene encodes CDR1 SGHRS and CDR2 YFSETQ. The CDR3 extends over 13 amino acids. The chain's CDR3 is CASSPDLSEGYTF.

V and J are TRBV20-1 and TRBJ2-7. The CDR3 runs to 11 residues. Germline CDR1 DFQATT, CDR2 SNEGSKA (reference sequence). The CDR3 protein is CSAPLGYEQYF.

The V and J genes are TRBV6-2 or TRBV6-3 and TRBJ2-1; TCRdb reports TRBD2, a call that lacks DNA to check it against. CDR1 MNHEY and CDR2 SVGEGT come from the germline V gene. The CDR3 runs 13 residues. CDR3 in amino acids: CAINGLPYNEQFF.

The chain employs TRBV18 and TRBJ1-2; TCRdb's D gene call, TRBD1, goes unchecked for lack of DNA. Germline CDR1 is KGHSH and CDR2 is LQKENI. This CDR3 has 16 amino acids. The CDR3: CASSPVGRGASYGYTF.